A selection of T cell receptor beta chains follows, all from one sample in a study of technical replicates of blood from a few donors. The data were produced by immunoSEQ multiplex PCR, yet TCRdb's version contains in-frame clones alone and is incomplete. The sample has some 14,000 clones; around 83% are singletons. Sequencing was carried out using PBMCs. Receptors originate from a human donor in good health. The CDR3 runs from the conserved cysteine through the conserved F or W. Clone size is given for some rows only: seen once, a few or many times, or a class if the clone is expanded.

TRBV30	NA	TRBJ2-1	CAWSDRVNEQFF
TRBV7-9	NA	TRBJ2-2	CASSLVLAGVGVNTGELFF
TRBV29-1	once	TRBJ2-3	CSVYAVVPAGGGTDTQYF
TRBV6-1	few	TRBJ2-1	CASSEVRGRNEQFF
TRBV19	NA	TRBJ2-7	CASGTGLDEQYF
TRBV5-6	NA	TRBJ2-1	CASSLGGSGGYNEQFF
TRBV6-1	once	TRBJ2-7	CASSGGTGDHEQYF
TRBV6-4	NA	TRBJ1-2	CASKAGQGVGGYTF
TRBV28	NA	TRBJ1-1	CASSLHRGLGTEAFF
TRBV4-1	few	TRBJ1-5	CASSQDQGGYQPQHF
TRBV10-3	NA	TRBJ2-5	CAISPGTGFQETQYF
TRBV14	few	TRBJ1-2	CASSQEFSLGGYTF
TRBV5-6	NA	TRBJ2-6	CASSLEQSSGANVLTF
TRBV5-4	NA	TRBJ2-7	CASSSGSGSREYEQYF
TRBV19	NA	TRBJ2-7	CASSIRASPTAYEQYF
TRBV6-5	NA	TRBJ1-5	CASRRVSNQPQHF
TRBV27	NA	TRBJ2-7	CASSYGGTPYEQYF
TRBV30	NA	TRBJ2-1	CAWCRTSSYNEQFF
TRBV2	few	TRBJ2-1	CASRGTSAYNEQFF
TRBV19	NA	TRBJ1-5	CASSRTGGGQPQHF
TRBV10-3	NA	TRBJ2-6	CAITGQGNGANVLTF
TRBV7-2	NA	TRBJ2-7	CASSSRYSYEQYF
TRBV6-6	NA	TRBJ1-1	CASSYADEAFF
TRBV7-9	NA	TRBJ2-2	CASSSAGGRTGELFF
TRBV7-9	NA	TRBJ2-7	CASSPSGSGHYF
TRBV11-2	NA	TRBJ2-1	CASSPRLGQARVNEQFF
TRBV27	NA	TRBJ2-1	CASSPGLAGVNEQFF
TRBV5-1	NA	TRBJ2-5	CASRPTSGRSQYF
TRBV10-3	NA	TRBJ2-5	CATLAGGQETQYF
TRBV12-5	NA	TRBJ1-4	CASGSDDRGGEKLFF
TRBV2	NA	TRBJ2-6	CASLAGQWTSGANVLTF